The present T cell receptor beta chain was sequenced within a study of OX40 agonist ivuxolimab in advanced cancers. The assay was immunoSEQ multiplex PCR, and TCRdb's table has in-frame clones only and misses some. The data contain 63,000 or so clones, 88% of them seen just once; the ten biggest clones take up approximately 2.5%. Germline values: CDR1 MNHNS, CDR2 SASEGT. The CDR3 is made up of 15 amino acids. The ends were cut back, 1 base at V and 2 bases at J, with 12 bases in the middle. The sequencing here drew on CD4+ or CD8+ T cells sorted from blood, taken in a trial of the OX40 agonist ivuxolimab. The clonotype originates from an adult with an advanced solid tumor such as melanoma, head and neck, liver or kidney cancer. The chain couples TRBV6-1 to TRBJ2-7, with a tentative D call TRBD1 (6 bases). This chain's CDR3 is CASSEGPGDPYEQYF. As DNA, the CDR3 is TGTGCCAGCAGTGAAGGTCCAGGGGACCCCTACGAGCAGTACTTC.